Listed below are T cell receptor beta chains from one sample, sequenced in a study of CD8+CD57+ T cells in acquired aplastic anemia. TCRdb used MiXCR to reprocess the reads, holding one entry per CDR3 protein. The data show under 250,000 distinct CDR3 sequences, 47% seen once. Sequencing was performed on sorted CD4+, CD8+, or CD8+CD57+ T cells (not recorded which) from PBMCs. These receptors all stem from a human donor with aplastic anemia. Both conserved end residues are part of each CDR3. A D gene is named only where the DNA matches it firmly. Size tells how often a clone was seen (once, few, many) or the class of an expanded clone, and some rows leave it out.

TRBJ2-5	many	-	13	TRBV10-3	CAISVTGQETQYF	TGTGCCATCAGTGTCACAGGGCAAGAGACCCAGTACTTC
TRBJ2-7	-	TRBD1	14	TRBV15	CATSREDRGNEQYF	TGTGCCACCAGCAGAGAGGACAGGGGAAACGAGCAGTACTTC
TRBJ1-1	few	-	13	TRBV10-3	CASSREVNTEAFF	TGTGCCAGCTCCAGGGAAGTGAACACTGAAGCTTTCTTT
TRBJ2-5	many	-	14	TRBV7-6	CASSYVPREETQYF	TGTGCCAGCAGCTACGTCCCGAGGGAAGAGACCCAGTACTTC
TRBJ1-2	-	TRBD1	15	TRBV7-2	CASSLAPGQSYGYTF	TGTGCCAGCAGCTTAGCCCCGGGACAGTCCTATGGCTACACCTTC
TRBJ1-1	once	-	13	TRBV28	CASSNFRDTEAFF	TGTGCCAGCAGCAACTTCCGGGACACTGAAGCTTTCTTT
TRBJ2-2	few	-	16	TRBV3-1	CASSQDPDPNTGELFF	TGTGCCAGCAGCCAAGACCCTGACCCGAACACCGGGGAGCTGTTTTTT
TRBJ1-1	-	-	14	TRBV10-3	CAISKDPMNTEAFF	TGTGCCATCAGTAAGGACCCTATGAACACTGAAGCTTTCTTT
TRBJ2-3	many	TRBD2	15	TRBV9	CASSSTSGGSDTQYF	TGTGCCAGCAGCTCGACTAGCGGGGGGAGTGATACGCAGTATTTT
TRBJ1-2	many	TRBD1	16	TRBV9	CASSVAGGTANYGYTF	TGTGCCAGCAGCGTAGCAGGGGGAACCGCTAACTATGGCTACACCTTC
TRBJ1-6	many	-	17	TRBV7-2	CASSTPMLRAMDSPLHF	TGTGCCAGCAGCACCCCCATGCTCAGGGCGATGGATTCACCCCTCCACTTT
TRBJ1-1	-	TRBD1	14	TRBV20-1	CSASGDRTNTEAFF	TGCAGTGCTAGCGGGGACAGGACGAACACTGAAGCTTTCTTT
TRBJ2-1	few	TRBD2	18	TRBV5-1	CASSPKTSGNPTDNEQFF	TGCGCCAGCAGCCCGAAGACTAGCGGGAACCCTACCGACAATGAGCAGTTCTTC
TRBJ2-6	-	TRBD1	18	TRBV7-3	CASSFRDRRLSGANVLTF	TGTGCCAGCAGCTTCCGGGACAGGCGACTCTCTGGGGCCAACGTCCTGACTTTC
TRBJ2-7	-	-	14	TRBV19	CASSIGGGTGEQYF	TGTGCCAGTAGTATAGGAGGGGGGACTGGCGAGCAGTACTTC
TRBJ2-7	-	-	14	TRBV7-3	CASSFFGGAYEQYF	TGTGCCAGCAGCTTTTTTGGGGGCGCGTACGAGCAGTACTTC
TRBJ1-2	-	TRBD1	14	TRBV28	CASSLSPGGEGYTF	TGTGCCAGCAGTTTATCCCCAGGGGGAGAGGGCTACACCTTC
TRBJ2-2	many	-	15	TRBV9	CASSSPTTYTGELFF	TGTGCCAGCAGCTCCCCGACTACCTACACCGGGGAGCTGTTTTTT
TRBJ2-3	-	TRBD2	14	TRBV19	CASIRREGSDTQYF	TGTGCCAGTATAAGGCGGGAGGGGTCAGATACGCAGTATTTT
TRBJ2-3	-	TRBD2	15	TRBV9	CASSASGECTDTQYF	TGTGCCAGCAGCGCTAGCGGGGAGTGCACAGATACGCAGTATTTT
TRBJ2-7	-	TRBD1	13	TRBV7-2	CASSLRDSYEQYF	TGTGCCAGCAGCTTACGGGACAGCTACGAGCAGTACTTC
TRBJ2-4	-	-	13	TRBV2	CASSDRSKNIQYF	TGTGCCAGCAGTGACAGGAGCAAAAACATTCAGTACTTC
TRBJ1-5	-	-	15	TRBV2	CASTQGHLSNQPQHF	TGTGCCAGCACCCAGGGACACCTCAGCAATCAGCCCCAGCATTTT
TRBJ1-1	-	TRBD1	13	TRBV24-1	CATSDSSTGKAFF	TGTGCCACCAGTGATTCTTCGACAGGGAAAGCTTTCTTT
TRBJ1-1	-	TRBD1	14	TRBV27	CASRTQGVNTEAFF	TGTGCCAGCCGCACACAGGGGGTCAACACTGAAGCTTTCTTT
TRBJ2-3	-	TRBD1	15	TRBV20-1	CSARDPQGAADTQYF	TGCAGTGCTAGAGACCCCCAGGGGGCCGCAGATACGCAGTATTTT
TRBJ2-2	many	TRBD2	16	TRBV19	CASTPSGGLHGGELFF	TGTGCCAGTACTCCATCGGGGGGGCTTCACGGCGGGGAGCTGTTTTTT
TRBJ1-6	-	TRBD1	14	TRBV11-2	CASSLEGQFWALHF	TGTGCCAGCAGCTTAGAGGGACAGTTTTGGGCCCTCCACTTT
TRBJ2-1	-	-	15	TRBV25-1	CASSLLSGPYNEQFF	TGTGCCAGCAGCTTATTAAGCGGGCCATACAATGAGCAGTTCTTC
TRBJ2-7	-	-	15	TRBV29-1	CSVEQGRPETYEQYF	TGCAGCGTTGAACAGGGCCGGCCGGAAACCTACGAGCAGTACTTC
TRBJ1-1	many	TRBD1	16	TRBV24-1	CATSDLQGSLNTEAFF	TGTGCCACCAGTGATTTACAGGGGTCCCTTAACACTGAAGCTTTCTTT
TRBJ2-7	-	TRBD2	14	TRBV20-1	CSARGREGRNEQYF	TGCAGTGCTAGAGGGCGGGAGGGCCGCAACGAGCAGTACTTC
TRBJ2-1	many	-	9	TRBV14	CASQGEQFF	TGTGCCAGCCAGGGGGAGCAGTTCTTC
TRBJ2-7	few	TRBD1	15	TRBV18	CASSPPWTGVYEQYF	TGTGCCAGCTCACCACCTTGGACAGGGGTTTACGAGCAGTACTTC
TRBJ2-3	-	TRBD2	17	TRBV7-9	CASSLGTSGSGADTRYF	TGTGCCAGCAGCCTAGGGACTAGCGGGAGTGGCGCAGATACGCGGTATTTT
TRBJ2-7	-	-	14	TRBV5-6	CASSPDSSGYEQYF	TGTGCCAGCAGCCCAGACTCCAGCGGCTACGAGCAGTACTTC
TRBJ2-4	-	TRBD1	15	TRBV25-1	CASRPLQGAKNIQYF	TGTGCCAGCAGGCCTTTACAGGGGGCCAAAAACATTCAGTACTTC
TRBJ1-1	-	TRBD1	17	TRBV10-1	CAISGGQGQTLGTEAFF	TGTGCCATCAGTGGGGGACAGGGGCAGACGCTGGGCACTGAAGCTTTCTTT
TRBJ1-1	few	TRBD1	13	TRBV20-1	CSAGQGLDTEAFF	TGCAGTGCCGGACAGGGATTGGACACTGAAGCTTTCTTT
TRBJ2-7	-	-	16	TRBV7-8	CASSPGESGVVYGQYF	TGTGCTAGCAGCCCAGGGGAGTCGGGGGTGGTCTACGGGCAGTACTTC
TRBJ1-2	-	TRBD1	15	TRBV5-1	CASSPRQGPGDGYTF	TGCGCCAGCAGCCCCCGACAGGGGCCGGGGGACGGCTACACCTTC
TRBJ2-2	many	-	14	TRBV9	CASSSGPVGGELFF	TGTGCCAGCAGCTCGGGGCCAGTCGGCGGGGAGCTGTTTTTT
TRBJ2-1	few	TRBD1	14	TRBV27	CASRNRQGYTEQFF	TGTGCCAGCAGGAACCGACAGGGCTACACTGAGCAGTTCTTC
TRBJ1-5	many	-	15	TRBV2	CASMRQGPINQPQHF	TGTGCCAGCATGAGGCAGGGGCCTATCAATCAGCCCCAGCATTTT
TRBJ2-7	-	-	14	TRBV15	CATSRQGGSYEQYF	TGTGCCACCAGCAGACAGGGTGGAAGTTACGAGCAGTACTTC
TRBJ2-7	-	-	14	TRBV7-9	CASLPRGRPYEQYF	TGTGCCAGCTTACCACGGGGCAGGCCCTACGAGCAGTACTTC
TRBJ1-2	-	-	13	TRBV20-1	CSASSPQGFGYTF	TGCAGTGCTAGTAGCCCTCAGGGTTTTGGCTACACCTTC
TRBJ2-5	many	-	13	TRBV24-1	CATSDTGKETQYF	TGTGCCACCAGTGATACGGGGAAAGAGACCCAGTACTTC
TRBJ2-3	once	-	11	TRBV4-1	CASSQDGTQYF	TGCGCCAGCAGCCAAGACGGTACGCAGTATTTT
TRBJ2-1	-	TRBD2	16	TRBV9	CASSELAGGPRNEQFF	TGTGCCAGCAGCGAATTAGCGGGGGGCCCTAGAAATGAGCAGTTCTTC
TRBJ1-5	-	-	14	TRBV5-1	CASSLAYNEQPQHF	TGCGCCAGCAGCTTGGCCTACAATGAGCAGCCCCAGCATTTT
TRBJ2-3	few	TRBD2	18	TRBV3-1	CASSQVGTLAGSTDTQYF	TGTGCCAGCAGCCAAGTCGGTACACTAGCGGGAAGCACAGATACGCAGTATTTT
TRBJ1-5	many	TRBD1	15	TRBV10-3	CAIRGDRASNQPQHF	TGTGCCATCAGGGGAGACAGGGCAAGCAATCAGCCCCAGCATTTT
TRBJ2-5	few	-	13	TRBV10-3	CAISEREGQTQYF	TGTGCCATCAGTGAGAGAGAGGGGCAGACCCAGTACTTC
TRBJ2-5	many	TRBD2	16	TRBV7-9	CASSWTSGRALETQYF	TGTGCCAGCAGCTGGACTAGCGGGAGGGCCTTGGAGACCCAGTACTTC